One and the same sample provided the 2 T cell receptor beta chains below, sequenced in a study of vaccination and CD4 T cells after COVID-19. Their target antigens are unknown. The assay that was used to sequence DNA from cultured CD4+ T cells was the Oncomine TCR Beta short-read assay. One entry per CDR3 protein results from TCRdb running MiXCR on the PCR reads. The sample carries about 20,000 distinct CDR3 sequences, approximately 50% recorded once. As for treatment: roughly 10-day PBMC culture with coronavirus spike peptide pools or control peptides (ViraFEST assay). Sequenced material: CD4+ T cells from blood, cultured in vitro, taken before SARS-CoV-2 vaccination. The receptors originated from a human donor who had recovered from COVID-19.

The chain has TRBV6-2 or TRBV6-3 and TRBJ1-2, with a tentative D call TRBD1 (5 bases). The CDR3 sequence is 13 residues long. The ends were cut back, 1 base at V and 4 bases at J, with 7 bases in the middle. Germline assignment: CDR1 MNHEY and CDR2 SVGEGT. The chain's CDR3 is CASSYLGTYGYTF. The CDR3 bases are TGTGCCAGCAGTTACTTGGGGACCTATGGCTACACCTTC.

The chain couples TRBV11-1 to TRBJ1-1; 10 bases fit TRBD1. The germline V gene encodes CDR1 SGHAT and CDR2 FQDESV (reference sequence). V lost 1 base to trimming and J lost 11 bases; unmatched junction nucleotides: 7. This CDR3 is built from 14 residues. The CDR3 here is CASSLVRDRGLAFF. CDR3 sequence (DNA): TGTGCCAGCAGCTTAGTCCGGGACAGGGGTTTGGCTTTCTTT.